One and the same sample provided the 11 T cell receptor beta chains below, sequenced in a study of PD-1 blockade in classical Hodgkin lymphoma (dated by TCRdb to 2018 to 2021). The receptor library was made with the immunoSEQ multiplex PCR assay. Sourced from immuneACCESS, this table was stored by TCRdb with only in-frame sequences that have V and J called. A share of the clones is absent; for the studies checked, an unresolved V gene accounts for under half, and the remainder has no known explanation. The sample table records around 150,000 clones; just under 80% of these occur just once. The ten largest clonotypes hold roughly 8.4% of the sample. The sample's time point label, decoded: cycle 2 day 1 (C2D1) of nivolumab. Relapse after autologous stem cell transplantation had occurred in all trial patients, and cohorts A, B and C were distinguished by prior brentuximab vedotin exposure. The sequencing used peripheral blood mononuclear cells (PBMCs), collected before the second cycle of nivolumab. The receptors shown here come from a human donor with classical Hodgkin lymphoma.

CDR3 sequence: CASSVVGQSLRTDTQYF. Here the CDR3 DNA reads TGTGCCAGCAGCGTAGTCGGGCAGAGTCTAAGAACAGATACGCAGTATTTT. J is TRBJ2-3 and V is TRBV9; D is unresolved. CDR3 length: 17 amino acids. Germline CDR1 SGDLS, CDR2 YYNGEE. Trimming removed 0 bases from V and 3 bases from J, with 17 bases in between.

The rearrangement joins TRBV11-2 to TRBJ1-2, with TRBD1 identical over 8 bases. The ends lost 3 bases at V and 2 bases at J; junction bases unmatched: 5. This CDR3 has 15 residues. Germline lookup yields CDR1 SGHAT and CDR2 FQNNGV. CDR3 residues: CASSFQGAPNYGYTF. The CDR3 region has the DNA TGTGCCAGCAGCTTCCAGGGGGCGCCGAACTATGGCTACACCTTC.

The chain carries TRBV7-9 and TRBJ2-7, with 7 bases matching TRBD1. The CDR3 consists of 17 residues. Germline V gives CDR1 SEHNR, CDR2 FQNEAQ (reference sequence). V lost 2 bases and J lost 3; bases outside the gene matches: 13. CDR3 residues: CASSLFPYDRERYEQYF. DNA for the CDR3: TGTGCCAGCAGCTTATTCCCCTACGACAGGGAACGCTACGAGCAGTACTTC.

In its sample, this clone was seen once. The CDR3 here is CASRIGTGGKNTEAFF. The CDR3 DNA sequence: TGTGCCAGCAGGATAGGGACAGGGGGAAAGAACACTGAAGCTTTCTTT. J is TRBJ1-1 and V is TRBV2; 11 bases are a match to TRBD1. Trimming at V came to 6 bases and at J to 1 base, leaving 7 bases not matched to a gene. The CDR3 has 16 amino acids. The germline CDR1 and CDR2 sequences are SNHLY and FYNNEI.

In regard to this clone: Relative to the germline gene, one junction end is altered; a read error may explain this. The CDR3 bases are TGTGCTAGCAGCTTAGGAAACTTGCCCCTCCACTTT. It is translated as CASSLGNLPLHF. This chain joins TRBV7-9 and TRBJ1-6; D call uncertain. This CDR3 has 12 residues. Per the germline V gene, CDR1 is SEHNR and CDR2 is FQNEAQ (reference sequence).

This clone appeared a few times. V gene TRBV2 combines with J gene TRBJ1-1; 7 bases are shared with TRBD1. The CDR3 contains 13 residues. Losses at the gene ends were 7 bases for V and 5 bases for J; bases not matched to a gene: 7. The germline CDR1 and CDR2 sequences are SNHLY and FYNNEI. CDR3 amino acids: CASTPGGWTEAFF. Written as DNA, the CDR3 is TGTGCCAGCACCCCAGGGGGGTGGACTGAAGCTTTCTTT.

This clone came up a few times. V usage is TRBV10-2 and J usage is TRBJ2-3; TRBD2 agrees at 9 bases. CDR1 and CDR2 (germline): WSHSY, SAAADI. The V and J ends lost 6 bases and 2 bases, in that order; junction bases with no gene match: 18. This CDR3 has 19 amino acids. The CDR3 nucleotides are TGCGCCAGCAGGAGTCGGTGGGGACTAGCCGGGCGGGACACAGATACGCAGTATTTT. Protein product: CASRSRWGLAGRDTDTQYF.

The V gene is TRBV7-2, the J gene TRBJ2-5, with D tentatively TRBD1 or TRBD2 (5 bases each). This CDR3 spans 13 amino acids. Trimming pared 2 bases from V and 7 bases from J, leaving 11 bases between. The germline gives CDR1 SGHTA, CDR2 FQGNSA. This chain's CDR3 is CASSLQGGGTQYF. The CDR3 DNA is TGTGCCAGCAGCTTACAGGGTGGAGGGACCCAGTACTTC.

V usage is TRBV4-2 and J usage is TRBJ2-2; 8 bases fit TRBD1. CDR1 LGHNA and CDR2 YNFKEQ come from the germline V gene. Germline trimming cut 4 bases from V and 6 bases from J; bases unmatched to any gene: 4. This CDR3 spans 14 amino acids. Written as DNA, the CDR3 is TGTGCCAGCAGCCTAAGGACAGGGCCCGGGGAGCTGTTTTTT. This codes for CASSLRTGPGELFF.

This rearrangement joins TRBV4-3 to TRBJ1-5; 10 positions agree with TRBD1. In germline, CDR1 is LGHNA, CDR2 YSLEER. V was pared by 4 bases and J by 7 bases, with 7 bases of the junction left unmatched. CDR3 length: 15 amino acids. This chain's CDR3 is CASSPGTGVRQPQHF. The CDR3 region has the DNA TGCGCCAGCAGCCCTGGGACAGGGGTACGGCAGCCCCAGCATTTT.

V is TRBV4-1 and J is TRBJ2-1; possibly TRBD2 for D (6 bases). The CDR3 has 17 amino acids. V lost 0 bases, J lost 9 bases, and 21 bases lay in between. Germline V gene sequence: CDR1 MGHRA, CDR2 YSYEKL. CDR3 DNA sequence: TGCGCCAGCAGCCAAGATAGGGGAGGCGGAATGGCGGGTGAGCAGTTCTTC. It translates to CASSQDRGGGMAGEQFF.